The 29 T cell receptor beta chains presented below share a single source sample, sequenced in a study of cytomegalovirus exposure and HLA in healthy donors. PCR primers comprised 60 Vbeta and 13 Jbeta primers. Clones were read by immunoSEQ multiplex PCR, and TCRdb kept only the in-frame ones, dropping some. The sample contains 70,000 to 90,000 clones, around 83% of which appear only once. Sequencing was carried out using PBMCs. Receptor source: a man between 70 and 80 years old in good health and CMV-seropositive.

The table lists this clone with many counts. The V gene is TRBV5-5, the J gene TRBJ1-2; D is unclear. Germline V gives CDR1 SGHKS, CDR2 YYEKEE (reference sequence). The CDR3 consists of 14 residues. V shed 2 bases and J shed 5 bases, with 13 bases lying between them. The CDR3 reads CASSLQRAMYGYTF. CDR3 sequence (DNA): TGTGCCAGCAGCTTACAGAGGGCAATGTATGGCTACACCTTC.

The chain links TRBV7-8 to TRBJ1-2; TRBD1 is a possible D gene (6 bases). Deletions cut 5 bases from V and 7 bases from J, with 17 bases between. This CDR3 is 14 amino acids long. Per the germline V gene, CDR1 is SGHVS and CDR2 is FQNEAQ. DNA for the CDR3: TGTGCCAGCAGCCCATCCACAGGGTTTGGTGGCTACACCTTC. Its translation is CASSPSTGFGGYTF.

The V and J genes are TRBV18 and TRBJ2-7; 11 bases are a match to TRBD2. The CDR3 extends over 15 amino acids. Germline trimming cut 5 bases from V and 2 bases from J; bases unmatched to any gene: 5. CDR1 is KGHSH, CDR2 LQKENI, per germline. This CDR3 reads CASSTTSGSTYEQYF. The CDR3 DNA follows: TGTGCCAGCTCAACCACTAGCGGGAGTACCTACGAGCAGTACTTC.

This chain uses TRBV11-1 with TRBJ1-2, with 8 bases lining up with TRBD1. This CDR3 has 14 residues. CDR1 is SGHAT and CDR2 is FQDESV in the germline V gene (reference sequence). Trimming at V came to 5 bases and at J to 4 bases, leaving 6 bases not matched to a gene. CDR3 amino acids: CASSPDRGGYGYTF. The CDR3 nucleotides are TGTGCCAGCAGCCCCGACAGGGGAGGCTATGGCTACACCTTC.

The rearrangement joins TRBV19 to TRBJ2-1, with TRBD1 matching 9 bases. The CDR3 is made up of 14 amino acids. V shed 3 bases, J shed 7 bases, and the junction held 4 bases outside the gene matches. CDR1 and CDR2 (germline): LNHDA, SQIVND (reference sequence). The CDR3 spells CASSIGDRDNEQFF. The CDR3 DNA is TGTGCCAGTAGTATCGGGGACAGGGATAATGAGCAGTTCTTC.

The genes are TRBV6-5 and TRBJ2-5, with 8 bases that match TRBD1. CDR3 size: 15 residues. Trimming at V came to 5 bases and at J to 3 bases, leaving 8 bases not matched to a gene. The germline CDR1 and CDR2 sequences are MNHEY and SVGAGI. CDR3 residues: CASSRDRPPEETQYF. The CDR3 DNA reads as TGTGCCAGCAGTCGGGACAGGCCCCCCGAAGAGACCCAGTACTTC.

The CDR3 coding sequence is TGTGCCAGCAATATCGGGACTAGCGGGAGAGGTGAGCAGTACTTC. Its translation is CASNIGTSGRGEQYF. The gene calls are TRBV6-1 and TRBJ2-7, with 14 nucleotides matching TRBD2. CDR3 length: 15 residues. Germline loops: CDR1 MNHNS, CDR2 SASEGT. The V segment lost 7 bases and the J segment 7 bases; nucleotides outside the gene matches: 9.

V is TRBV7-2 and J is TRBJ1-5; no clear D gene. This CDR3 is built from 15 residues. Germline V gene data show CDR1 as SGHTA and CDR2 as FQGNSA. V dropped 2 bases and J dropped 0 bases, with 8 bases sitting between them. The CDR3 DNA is TGTGCCAGCAGCTTATCCCCCAATAGCAATCAGCCCCAGCATTTT. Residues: CASSLSPNSNQPQHF. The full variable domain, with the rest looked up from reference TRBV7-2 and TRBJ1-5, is GAGVSQSPSNKVTEKGKDVELRCDPISGHTALYWYRQSLGQGLEFLIYFQGNSAPDKSGLPSDRFSAERTGGSVSTLTIQRTQQEDSAVYLCASSLSPNSNQPQHFGDGTRLSIL.

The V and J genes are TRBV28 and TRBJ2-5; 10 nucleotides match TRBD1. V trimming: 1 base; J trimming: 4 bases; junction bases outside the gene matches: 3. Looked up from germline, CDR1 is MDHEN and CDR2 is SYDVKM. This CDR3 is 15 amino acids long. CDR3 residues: CASSLYGTGVETQYF. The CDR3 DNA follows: TGTGCCAGCAGTTTATACGGGACAGGGGTAGAGACCCAGTACTTC. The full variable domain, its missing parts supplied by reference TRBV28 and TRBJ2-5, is DVKVTQSSRYLVKRTGEKVFLECVQDMDHENMFWYRQDPGLGLRLIYFSYDVKMKEKGDIPEGYSVSREKKERFSLILESASTNQTSMYLCASSLYGTGVETQYFGPGTRLLVL.

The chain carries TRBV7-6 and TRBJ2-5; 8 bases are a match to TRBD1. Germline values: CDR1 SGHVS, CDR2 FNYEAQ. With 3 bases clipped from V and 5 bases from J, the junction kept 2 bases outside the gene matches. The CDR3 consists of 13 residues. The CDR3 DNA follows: TGTGCCAGCAGCTTTACAGGGGGGGAGACCCAGTACTTC. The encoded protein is CASSFTGGETQYF.

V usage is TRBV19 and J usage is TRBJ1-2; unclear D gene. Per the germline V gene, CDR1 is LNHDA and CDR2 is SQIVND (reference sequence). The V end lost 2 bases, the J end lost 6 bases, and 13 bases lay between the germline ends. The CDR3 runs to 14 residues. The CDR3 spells CASSIPGEEHGYTF. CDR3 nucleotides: TGTGCCAGTAGTATACCCGGGGAAGAGCATGGCTACACCTTC.

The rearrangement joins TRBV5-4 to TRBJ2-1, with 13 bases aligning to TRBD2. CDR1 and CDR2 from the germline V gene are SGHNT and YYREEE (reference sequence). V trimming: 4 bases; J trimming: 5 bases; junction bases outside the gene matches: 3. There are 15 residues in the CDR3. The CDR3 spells CASSPGLAGHNEQFF. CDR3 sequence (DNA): TGTGCCAGCAGCCCGGGACTAGCGGGACACAATGAGCAGTTCTTC.

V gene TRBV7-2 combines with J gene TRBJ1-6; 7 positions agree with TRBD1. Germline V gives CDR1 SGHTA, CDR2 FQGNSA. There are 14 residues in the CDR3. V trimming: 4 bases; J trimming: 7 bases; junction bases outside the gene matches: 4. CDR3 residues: CASSSWGQNSPLHF. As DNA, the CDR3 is TGTGCCAGCAGCTCCTGGGGACAGAATTCACCCCTCCACTTT.

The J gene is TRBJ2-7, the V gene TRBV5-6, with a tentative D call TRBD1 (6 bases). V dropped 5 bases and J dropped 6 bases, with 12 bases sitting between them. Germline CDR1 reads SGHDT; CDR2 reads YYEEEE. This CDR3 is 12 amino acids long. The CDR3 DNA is TGTGCCAGCAGGACAGGCGGAGGCGAGCAGTACTTC. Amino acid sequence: CASRTGGGEQYF.

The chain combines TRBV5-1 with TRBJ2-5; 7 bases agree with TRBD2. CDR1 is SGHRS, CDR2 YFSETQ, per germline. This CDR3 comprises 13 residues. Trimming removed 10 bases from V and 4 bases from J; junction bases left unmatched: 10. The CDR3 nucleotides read TGCGCCTGCACTACCGGGACTACAGAGACCCAGTACTTC. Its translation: CACTTGTTETQYF. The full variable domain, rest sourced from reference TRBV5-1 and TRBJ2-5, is KAGVTQTPRYLIKTRGQQVTLSCSPISGHRSVSWYQQTPGQGLQFLFEYFSETQRNKGNFPGRFSGRQFSNSRSEMNVSTLELGDSALYLCACTTGTTETQYFGPGTRLLVL.

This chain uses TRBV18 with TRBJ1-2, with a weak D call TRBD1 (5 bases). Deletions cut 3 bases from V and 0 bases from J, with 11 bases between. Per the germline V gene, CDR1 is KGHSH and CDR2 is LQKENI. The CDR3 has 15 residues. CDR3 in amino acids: CASSPSDTANYGYTF. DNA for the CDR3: TGTGCCAGCTCACCCTCGGACACGGCTAACTATGGCTACACCTTC.

The CDR3 nucleotides read TGTGCCATCAGTCAGGGTCAAGGAGGCTACACCTTC. Translated, it gives CAISQGQGGYTF. The chain employs TRBV10-3 and TRBJ1-2; a weak D match, TRBD1 (5 bases). The ends were cut back, 5 bases at V and 8 bases at J, with 12 bases in the middle. Germline-derived CDR1 and CDR2 are ENHRY and SYGVKD. The CDR3 is made up of 12 amino acids.

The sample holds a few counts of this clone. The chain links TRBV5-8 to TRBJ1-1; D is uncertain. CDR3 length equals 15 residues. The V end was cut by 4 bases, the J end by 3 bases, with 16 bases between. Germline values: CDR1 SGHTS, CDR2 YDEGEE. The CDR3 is CASSGRQTPDTEAFF. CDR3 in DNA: TGTGCCAGCAGCGGTAGACAAACTCCCGACACTGAAGCTTTCTTT.

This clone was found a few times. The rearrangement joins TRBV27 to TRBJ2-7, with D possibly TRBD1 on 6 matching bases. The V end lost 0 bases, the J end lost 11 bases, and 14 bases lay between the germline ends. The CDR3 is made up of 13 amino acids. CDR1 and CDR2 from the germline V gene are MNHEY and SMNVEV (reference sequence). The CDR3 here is CASSLSTGTSEYF. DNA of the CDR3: TGTGCCAGCAGTTTATCCACAGGGACGTCGGAGTACTTC.

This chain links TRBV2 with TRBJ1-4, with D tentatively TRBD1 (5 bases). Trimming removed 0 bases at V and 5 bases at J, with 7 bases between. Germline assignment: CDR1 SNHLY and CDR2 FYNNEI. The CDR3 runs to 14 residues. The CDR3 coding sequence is TGTGCCAGCAGTGAAGCGAGACAGAATGAAAAACTGTTTTTT. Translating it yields CASSEARQNEKLFF. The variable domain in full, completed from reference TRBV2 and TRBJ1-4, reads EPEVTQTPSHQVTQMGQEVILRCVPISNHLYFYWYRQILGQKVEFLVSFYNNEISEKSEIFDDQFSVERPDGSNFTLKIRSTKLEDSAMYFCASSEARQNEKLFFGSGTQLSVL.

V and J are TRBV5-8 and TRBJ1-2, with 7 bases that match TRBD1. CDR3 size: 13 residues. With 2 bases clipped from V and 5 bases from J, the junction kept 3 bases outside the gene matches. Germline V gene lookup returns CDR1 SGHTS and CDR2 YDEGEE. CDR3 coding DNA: TGTGCCAGCAGCTTACAGGGGTTATATGGCTACACCTTC. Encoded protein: CASSLQGLYGYTF.

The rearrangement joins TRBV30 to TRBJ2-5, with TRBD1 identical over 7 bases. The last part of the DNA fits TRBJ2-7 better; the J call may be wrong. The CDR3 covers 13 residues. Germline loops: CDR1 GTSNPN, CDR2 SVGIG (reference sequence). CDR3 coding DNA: TGTGCCTGGAGTGCGCAGGGGGCCTACGAGCAGTACTTC. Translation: CAWSAQGAYEQYF.

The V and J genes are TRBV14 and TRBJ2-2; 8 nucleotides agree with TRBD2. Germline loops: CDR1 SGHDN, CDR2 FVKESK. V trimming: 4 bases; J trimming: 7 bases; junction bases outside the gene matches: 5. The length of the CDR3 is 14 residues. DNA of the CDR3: TGTGCCAGCAGCCTTAGCGGGAAGGTCGGGGAGCTGTTTTTT. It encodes CASSLSGKVGELFF.

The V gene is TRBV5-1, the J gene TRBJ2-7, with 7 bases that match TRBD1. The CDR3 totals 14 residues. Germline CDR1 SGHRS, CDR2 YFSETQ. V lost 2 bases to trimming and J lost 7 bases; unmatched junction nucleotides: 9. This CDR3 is CASSFIQGLGEQYF. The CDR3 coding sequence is TGCGCCAGCAGCTTCATACAGGGGCTGGGGGAGCAGTACTTC.

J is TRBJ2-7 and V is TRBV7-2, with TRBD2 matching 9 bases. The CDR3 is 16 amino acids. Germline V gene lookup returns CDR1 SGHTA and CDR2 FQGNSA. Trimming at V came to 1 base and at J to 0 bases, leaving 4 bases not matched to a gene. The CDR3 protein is CASSLGASGASYEQYF. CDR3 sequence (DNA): TGTGCCAGCAGCTTAGGGGCTAGCGGGGCCTCCTACGAGCAGTACTTC. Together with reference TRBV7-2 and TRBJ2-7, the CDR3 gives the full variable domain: GAGVSQSPSNKVTEKGKDVELRCDPISGHTALYWYRQSLGQGLEFLIYFQGNSAPDKSGLPSDRFSAERTGGSVSTLTIQRTQQEDSAVYLCASSLGASGASYEQYFGPGTRLTVT.

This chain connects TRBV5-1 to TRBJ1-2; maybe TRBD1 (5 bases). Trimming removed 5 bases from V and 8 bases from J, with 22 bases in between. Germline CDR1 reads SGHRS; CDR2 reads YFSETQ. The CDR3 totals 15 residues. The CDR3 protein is CASRPGTGTISGYTF. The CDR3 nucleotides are TGCGCCAGCAGACCAGGGACTGGGACTATTTCGGGCTACACCTTC. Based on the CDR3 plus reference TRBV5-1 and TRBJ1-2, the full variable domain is KAGVTQTPRYLIKTRGQQVTLSCSPISGHRSVSWYQQTPGQGLQFLFEYFSETQRNKGNFPGRFSGRQFSNSRSEMNVSTLELGDSALYLCASRPGTGTISGYTFGSGTRLTVV.

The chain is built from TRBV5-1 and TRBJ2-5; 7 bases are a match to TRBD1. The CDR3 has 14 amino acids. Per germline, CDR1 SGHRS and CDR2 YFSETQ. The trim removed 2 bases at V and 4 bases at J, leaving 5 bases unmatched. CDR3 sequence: CASSLGQAGETQYF. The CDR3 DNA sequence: TGCGCCAGCAGCTTAGGACAGGCCGGAGAGACCCAGTACTTC.

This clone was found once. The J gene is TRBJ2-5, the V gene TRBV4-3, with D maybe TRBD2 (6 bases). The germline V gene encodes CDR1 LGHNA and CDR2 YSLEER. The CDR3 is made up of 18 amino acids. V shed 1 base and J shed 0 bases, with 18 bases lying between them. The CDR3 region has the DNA TGCGCCAGCAGCCAAGGCGGAGCGGGTTTGGGATACCAAGAGACCCAGTACTTC. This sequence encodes CASSQGGAGLGYQETQYF.

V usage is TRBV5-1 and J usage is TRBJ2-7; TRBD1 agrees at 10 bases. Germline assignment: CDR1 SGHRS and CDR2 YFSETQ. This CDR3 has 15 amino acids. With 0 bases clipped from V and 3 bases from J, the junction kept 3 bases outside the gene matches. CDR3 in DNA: TGCGCCAGCAGCTTGGGACAGGGGGCGATCTACGAGCAGTACTTC. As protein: CASSLGQGAIYEQYF.